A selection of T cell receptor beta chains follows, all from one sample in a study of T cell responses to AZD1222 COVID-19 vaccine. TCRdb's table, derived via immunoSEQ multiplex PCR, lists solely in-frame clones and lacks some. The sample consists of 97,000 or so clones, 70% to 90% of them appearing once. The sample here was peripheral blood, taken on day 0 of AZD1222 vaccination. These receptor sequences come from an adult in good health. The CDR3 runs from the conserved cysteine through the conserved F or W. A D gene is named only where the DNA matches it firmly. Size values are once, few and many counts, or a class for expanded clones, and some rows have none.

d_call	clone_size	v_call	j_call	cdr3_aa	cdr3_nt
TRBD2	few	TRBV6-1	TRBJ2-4	CASSEKAGGPHIQYF	TGTGCCAGCAGTGAGAAAGCGGGAGGGCCACACATTCAGTACTTC
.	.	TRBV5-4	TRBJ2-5	CASSQDRATVEKETQYF	TGTGCCAGCAGCCAAGACCGAGCGACTGTAGAAAAAGAGACCCAGTACTTC
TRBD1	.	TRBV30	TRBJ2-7	CAWSVRRIGWDSNYEQYF	TGTGCCTGGAGTGTACGACGGATCGGCTGGGACAGCAACTACGAGCAGTACTTC
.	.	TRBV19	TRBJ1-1	CASSPVGNTEAFF	TGTGCCAGTAGTCCGGTAGGGAACACTGAAGCTTTCTTT
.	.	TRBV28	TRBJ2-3	CASRIQTTDTQYF	TGTGCCAGCAGGATCCAGACCACAGATACGCAGTATTTT
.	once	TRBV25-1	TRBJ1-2	CASSDPGDRGYTF	TGTGCCAGCAGTGACCCGGGCGACCGGGGCTACACCTTC
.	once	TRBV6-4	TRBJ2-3	CASSDQDSTDTQYF	TGTGCCAGCAGTGACCAAGATAGCACAGATACGCAGTATTTT
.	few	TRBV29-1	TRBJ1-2	CSVSQNYGYTF	TGCAGCGTAAGCCAGAACTATGGCTACACCTTC
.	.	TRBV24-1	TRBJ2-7	CATSTAFTSYEQYF	TGTGCCACCAGTACGGCCTTCACGTCCTACGAGCAGTACTTC
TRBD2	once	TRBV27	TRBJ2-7	CASSLQSGLRKYEQYF	TGTGCCAGCAGTTTACAGTCGGGACTAAGGAAATACGAGCAGTACTTC
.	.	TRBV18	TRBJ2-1	CASSLSQGAQFF	TGTGCCAGCTCCCTTTCACAGGGAGCGCAGTTCTTC
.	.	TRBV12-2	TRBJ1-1	CASRVIGYRNTEAFF	TGTGCAAGTCGTGTGATAGGGTATAGAAACACTGAAGCTTTCTTT
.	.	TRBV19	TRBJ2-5	CASSIPGYETQYF	TGTGCCAGTAGTATTCCGGGCTACGAGACCCAGTACTTC
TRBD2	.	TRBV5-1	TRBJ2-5	CASSPTGTSTGTQYF	TGCGCCAGCAGCCCCACCGGGACTAGTACAGGGACCCAGTACTTC
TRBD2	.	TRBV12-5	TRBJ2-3	CASGAGRGLANTDTQYF	TGTGCTAGTGGTGCCGGACGGGGACTAGCCAACACAGATACGCAGTATTTT